The 9 T cell receptor beta chains listed next were all sequenced from one sample in a study of blood T cell repertoires in COVID-19. Assay: immunoSEQ multiplex PCR; the TCRdb copy retains only in-frame clones and omits some. The repertoire holds roughly 210,000 clones, with 80% to 85% as singletons. Sequencing used peripheral blood. The origin of the receptors is a woman older than 75 with COVID-19, enrolled during active disease.

This clone was counted between two and nine times. This chain uses TRBV28 with TRBJ1-5; TRBD1 might be the D (5 bases). Trimming took 5 bases from V and 0 from J, leaving 14 bases between them. Germline assignment: CDR1 MDHEN and CDR2 SYDVKM. CDR3 length: 16 amino acids. In DNA form, the CDR3 reads TGTGCCAGCAGTGGGGCAACCCGAATTAGCAATCAGCCCCAGCATTTT. It encodes CASSGATRISNQPQHF.

In its sample, this clone was seen once. The chain couples TRBV27 to TRBJ1-2; D not certain. CDR1 MNHEY and CDR2 SMNVEV come from the germline V gene (reference sequence). CDR3 size: 14 residues. The V end was cut by 6 bases, the J end by 0 bases, with 11 bases between. The CDR3 is CASSYRGTNYGYTF. CDR3 nucleotide sequence: TGTGCCAGCAGCTATCGCGGCACTAACTATGGCTACACCTTC.

This clone was counted between two and nine times. The chain joins TRBV6-6 to TRBJ2-3, with TRBD1 matching over 8 bases. V dropped 4 bases and J dropped 0; count of bases not matched to a gene: 3. CDR1 and CDR2 from the germline V gene are MNHNY and SVGAGI (reference sequence). CDR3 size: 15 residues. Here the CDR3 DNA reads TGTGCCAGCAGTTTTCAGGGGGCTAGCACAGATACGCAGTATTTT. It is translated as CASSFQGASTDTQYF.

The rearrangement uses TRBV7-8 and TRBJ1-1; D is unresolved. Germline V lookup: CDR1 SGHVS, CDR2 FQNEAQ. This CDR3 has 13 residues. V was trimmed by 2 bases and J by 1 base, leaving 5 bases between them. The DNA of the CDR3 is TGTGCCAGCAGCTTACAGGAGAACACTGAAGCTTTCTTT. As protein: CASSLQENTEAFF.

V usage is TRBV13 and J usage is TRBJ2-3, with 13 bases identical to TRBD2. J gave up 3 bases and V 2 bases, and 5 bases lay outside the gene matches. The CDR3 is 17 residues long. Germline V CDR1 and CDR2: PRHDT, FYEKMQ (reference sequence). This CDR3 is CASSLSGLAGATDTQYF. In DNA form, the CDR3 reads TGTGCCAGCAGCTTAAGTGGACTAGCGGGGGCAACAGATACGCAGTATTTT.

This clone was detected once. The chain carries TRBV5-1 and TRBJ2-3; TRBD2 agrees at 7 bases. J gave up 6 bases and V 4 bases, and 8 bases lay outside the gene matches. Germline CDR1 SGHRS, CDR2 YFSETQ. The CDR3 is 14 amino acids. CDR3 amino acids: CASSKGGSQDTQYF. The CDR3 DNA is TGCGCCAGCAGCAAGGGAGGGTCACAGGATACGCAGTATTTT.

The chain employs TRBV5-1 and TRBJ1-6; weak D call: TRBD1 (6 bases). Germline assignment: CDR1 SGHRS and CDR2 YFSETQ. CDR3 size: 16 residues. The V end was cut by 3 bases, the J end by 9 bases, with 19 bases between. CDR3 loop: CASSSGQKVGSSPLHF. The CDR3 DNA reads TGCGCCAGCAGCTCTGGACAGAAAGTTGGGAGTTCACCCCTCCACTTT.

The chain links TRBV19 to TRBJ2-1, with 7 bases lining up with TRBD2. The CDR3 consists of 15 residues. CDR1 and CDR2 from the germline V gene are LNHDA and SQIVND (reference sequence). The V gene end was trimmed by 7 bases and the J gene end by 0 bases; junction bases not matched to a gene: 6. The CDR3, as DNA: TGTGCCAGTATTGGCGGGGGACGCTCCTACAATGAGCAGTTCTTC. As protein: CASIGGGRSYNEQFF. The full variable domain, its missing parts supplied by reference TRBV19 and TRBJ2-1, is DGGITQSPKYLFRKEGQNVTLSCEQNLNHDAMYWYRQDPGQGLRLIYYSQIVNDFQKGDIAEGYSVSREKKESFPLTVTSAQKNPTAFYLCASIGGGRSYNEQFFGPGTRLTVL.

This rearrangement joins TRBV10-3 to TRBJ1-5; D is unclear. Trimming removed 10 bases from V and 3 bases from J, with 16 bases in between. In germline, CDR1 is ENHRY, CDR2 SYGVKD. This CDR3 is 14 amino acids long. CDR3 sequence: CATEGESYNQPQHF. As DNA, the CDR3 is TGTGCCACGGAGGGTGAGAGCTACAATCAGCCCCAGCATTTT.